The clone carrying this T cell receptor beta chain was detected ten times or more. Seattle-derived patients entered the study during active infection and were followed longitudinally. These data come from a study of blood T cell repertoires in COVID-19. For the study at large: COVID-19 samples, acute and convalescent, were from the United States, Italy and Spain. T cells, B-cell-depleted T cells, or PBMCs supplied cDNA or gDNA.

As handled by the study authors: Cell counts per sample came from amplifying reference gene primers. Some clones are missing from TCRdb's copy, which holds only in-frame ones; the method was immunoSEQ multiplex PCR. V, J and clone size reflect that table, while D and trimming were determined from the DNA. Of 80,000 to 100,000 clones listed, 74% are singletons. This receptor was obtained from a man in his 70s with COVID-19, enrolled during active disease. Sequencing used peripheral blood.

CDR3 coding DNA: TGTGCCAGCAGCCGAAAACCCCCTAGCTCCCCGGGGGTAGATACGCAGTATTTT. Encoded protein: CASSRKPPSSPGVDTQYF. V usage is TRBV6-2 or TRBV6-3 and J usage is TRBJ2-3, with TRBD2 as a possible D gene (6 bases). Germline loops: CDR1 MNHEY, CDR2 SVGEGT. CDR3 length equals 18 residues. V was clipped by 6 bases and J by 5 bases, with 27 bases between them.